This TCR beta chain derives from a study of technical replicates of blood from several donors. The germline CDR1 and CDR2 sequences are SGHNT and YENEEA. J gave up 3 bases and V 5 bases, and 10 bases lay outside the gene matches. This CDR3 has 17 amino acids. The protocol was immunoSEQ multiplex PCR, while the TCRdb copy is restricted to in-frame clones and leaves out a portion. The top ten clones hold over 0.2% of a sample with about 98,000 clones, more than 90% of them seen once. This clonotype was obtained from a human donor in good health. This chain uses TRBV11-3 with TRBJ2-2, with 9 bases matching TRBD1. Input material: T cells isolated from PBMCs. The CDR3 nucleotides read TGTGCCAGCAGCCGCTCCTCGGGGACAGGGTACACCGGGGAGCTGTTTTTT. It yields the protein CASSRSSGTGYTGELFF. Together with reference TRBV11-3 and TRBJ2-2, the CDR3 gives the full variable domain: EAGVVQSPRYKIIEKKQPVAFWCNPISGHNTLYWYLQNLGQGPELLIRYENEEAVDDSQLPKDRFSAERLKGVDSTLKIQPAELGDSAVYLCASSRSSGTGYTGELFFGEGSRLTVL.